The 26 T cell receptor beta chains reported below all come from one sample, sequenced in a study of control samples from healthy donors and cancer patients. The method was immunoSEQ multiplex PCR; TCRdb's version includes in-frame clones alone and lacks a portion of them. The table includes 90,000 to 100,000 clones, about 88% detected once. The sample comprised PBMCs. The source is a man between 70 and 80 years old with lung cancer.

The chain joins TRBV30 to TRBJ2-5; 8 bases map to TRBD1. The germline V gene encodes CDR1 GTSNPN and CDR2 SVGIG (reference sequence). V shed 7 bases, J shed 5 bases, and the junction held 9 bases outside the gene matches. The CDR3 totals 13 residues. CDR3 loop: CASGQGTVETQYF. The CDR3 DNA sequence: TGTGCCTCCGGACAGGGTACCGTTGAGACCCAGTACTTC.

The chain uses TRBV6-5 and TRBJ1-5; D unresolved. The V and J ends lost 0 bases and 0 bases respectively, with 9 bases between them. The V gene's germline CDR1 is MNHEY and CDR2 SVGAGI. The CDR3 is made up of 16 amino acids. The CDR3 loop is CASSYSPQSSNQPQHF. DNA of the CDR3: TGTGCCAGCAGTTACTCCCCGCAGAGTAGCAATCAGCCCCAGCATTTT.

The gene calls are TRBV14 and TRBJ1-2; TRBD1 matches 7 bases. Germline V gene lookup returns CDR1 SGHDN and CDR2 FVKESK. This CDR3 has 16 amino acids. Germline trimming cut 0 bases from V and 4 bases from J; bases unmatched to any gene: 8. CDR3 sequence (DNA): TGTGCCAGCAGCCAAGATAGGACAGGCGGACTCTATGGCTACACCTTC. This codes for CASSQDRTGGLYGYTF.

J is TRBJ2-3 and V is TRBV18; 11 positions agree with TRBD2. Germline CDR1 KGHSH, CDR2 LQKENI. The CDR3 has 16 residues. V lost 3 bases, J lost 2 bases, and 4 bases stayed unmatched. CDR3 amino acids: CASSPILAGVTDTQYF. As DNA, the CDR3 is TGTGCCAGCTCACCCATACTAGCGGGGGTCACAGATACGCAGTATTTT.

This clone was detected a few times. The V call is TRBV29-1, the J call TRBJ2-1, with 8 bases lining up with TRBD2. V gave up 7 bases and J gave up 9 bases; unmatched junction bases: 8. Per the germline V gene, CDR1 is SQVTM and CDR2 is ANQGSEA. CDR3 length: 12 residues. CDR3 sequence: CSAGTSGFEQFF. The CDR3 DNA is TGCAGCGCTGGGACTAGTGGTTTTGAGCAGTTCTTC.

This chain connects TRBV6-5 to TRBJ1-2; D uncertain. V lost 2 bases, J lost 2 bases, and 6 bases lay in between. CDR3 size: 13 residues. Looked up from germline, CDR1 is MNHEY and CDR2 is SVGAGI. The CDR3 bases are TGTGCCAGCAGTTACACCCGAAACTATGGCTACACCTTC. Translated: CASSYTRNYGYTF.

Here the CDR3 DNA reads TGTGCCAGTAGTAGAGGGACAGCCTTTAGCACAGATACGCAGTATTTT. Encoded protein: CASSRGTAFSTDTQYF. The chain couples TRBV19 to TRBJ2-3; 7 positions match TRBD1. This CDR3 is built from 16 residues. Trimming took 4 bases from V and 0 from J; bases not matched to a gene: 7. The germline V gene has CDR1 LNHDA and CDR2 SQIVND (reference sequence).

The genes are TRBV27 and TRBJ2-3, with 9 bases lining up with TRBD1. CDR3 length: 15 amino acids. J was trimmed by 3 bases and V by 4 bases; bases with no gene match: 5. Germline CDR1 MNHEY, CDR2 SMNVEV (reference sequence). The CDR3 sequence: CASSSYRGPTDTQYF. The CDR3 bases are TGTGCCAGCAGTTCGTACAGGGGGCCGACAGATACGCAGTATTTT.

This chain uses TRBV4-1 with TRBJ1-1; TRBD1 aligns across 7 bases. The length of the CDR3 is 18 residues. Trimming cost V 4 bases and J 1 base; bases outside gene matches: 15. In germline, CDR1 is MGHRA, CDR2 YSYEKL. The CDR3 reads CASSPSSLGQPQNTEAFF. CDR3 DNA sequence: TGCGCCAGCAGCCCCTCCTCTTTGGGACAGCCTCAGAACACTGAAGCTTTCTTT.

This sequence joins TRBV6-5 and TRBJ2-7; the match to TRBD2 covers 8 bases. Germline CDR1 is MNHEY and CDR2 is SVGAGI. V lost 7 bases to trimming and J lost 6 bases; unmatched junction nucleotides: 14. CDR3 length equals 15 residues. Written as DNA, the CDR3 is TGTGCCAGCACCCCGGGCGGGGGGCTAGTGGGCGAGCAGTACTTC. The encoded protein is CASTPGGGLVGEQYF.

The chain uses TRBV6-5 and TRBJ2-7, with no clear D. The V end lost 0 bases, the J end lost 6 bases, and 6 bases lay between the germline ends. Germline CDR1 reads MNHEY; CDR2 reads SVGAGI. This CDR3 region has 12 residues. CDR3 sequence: CASSYSGSEQYF. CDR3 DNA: TGTGCCAGCAGTTACTCGGGCAGCGAGCAGTACTTC.

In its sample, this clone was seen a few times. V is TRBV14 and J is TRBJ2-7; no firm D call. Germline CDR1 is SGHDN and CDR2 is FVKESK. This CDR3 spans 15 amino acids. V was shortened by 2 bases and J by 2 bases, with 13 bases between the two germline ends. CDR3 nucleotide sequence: TGTGCCAGCAGCCAAATTCCAGGCCGAGCCTACGAGCAGTACTTC. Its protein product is CASSQIPGRAYEQYF.

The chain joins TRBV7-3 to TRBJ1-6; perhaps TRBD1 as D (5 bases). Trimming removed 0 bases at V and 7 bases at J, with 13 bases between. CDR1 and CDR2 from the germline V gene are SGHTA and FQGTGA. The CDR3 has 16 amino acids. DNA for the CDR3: TGTGCCAGCAGCTTAACTGGGGCCAGCCTAAATTCACCCCTCCACTTT. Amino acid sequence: CASSLTGASLNSPLHF.

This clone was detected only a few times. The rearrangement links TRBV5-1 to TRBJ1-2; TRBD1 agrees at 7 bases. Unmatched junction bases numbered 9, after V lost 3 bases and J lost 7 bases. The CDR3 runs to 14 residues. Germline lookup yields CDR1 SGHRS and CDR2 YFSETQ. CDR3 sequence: CASSYSRGSGGYTF. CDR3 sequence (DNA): TGCGCCAGCAGCTACTCCAGGGGGTCTGGTGGCTACACCTTC.

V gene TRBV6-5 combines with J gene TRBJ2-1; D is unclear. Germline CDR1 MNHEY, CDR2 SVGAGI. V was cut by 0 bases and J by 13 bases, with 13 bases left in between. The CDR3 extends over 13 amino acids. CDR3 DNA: TGTGCCAGCAGTTACTCGATAAGTACAAGACAGTTCTTC. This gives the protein CASSYSISTRQFF.

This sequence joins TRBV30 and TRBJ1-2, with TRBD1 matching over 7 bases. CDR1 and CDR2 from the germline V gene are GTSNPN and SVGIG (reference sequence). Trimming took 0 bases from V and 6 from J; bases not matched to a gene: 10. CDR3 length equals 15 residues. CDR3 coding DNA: TGTGCCTGGAGTGTACGGGGAGGGGGCGCAAATGGCTACACCTTC. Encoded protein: CAWSVRGGGANGYTF.

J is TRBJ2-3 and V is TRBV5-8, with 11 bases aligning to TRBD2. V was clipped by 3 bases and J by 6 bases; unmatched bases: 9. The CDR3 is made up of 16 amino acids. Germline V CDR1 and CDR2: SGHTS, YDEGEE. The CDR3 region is CASSSGTSGDADTQYF. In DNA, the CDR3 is TGTGCCAGCAGCTCCGGGACTAGCGGAGATGCTGATACGCAGTATTTT.

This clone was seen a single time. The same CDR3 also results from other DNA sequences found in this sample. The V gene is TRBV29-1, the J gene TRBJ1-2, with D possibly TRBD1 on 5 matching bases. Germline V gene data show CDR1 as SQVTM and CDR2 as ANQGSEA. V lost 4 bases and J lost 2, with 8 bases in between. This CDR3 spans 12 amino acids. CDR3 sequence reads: CSVGAGNYGYTF. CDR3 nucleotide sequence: TGCAGCGTTGGCGCAGGGAACTATGGCTACACCTTC.

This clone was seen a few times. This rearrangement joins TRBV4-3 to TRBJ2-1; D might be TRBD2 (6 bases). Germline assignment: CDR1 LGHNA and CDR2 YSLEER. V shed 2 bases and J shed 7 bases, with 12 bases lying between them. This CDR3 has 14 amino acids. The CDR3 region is CASSQRGKGNEQFF. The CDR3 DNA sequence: TGCGCCAGCAGCCAACGGGGGAAAGGGAATGAGCAGTTCTTC.

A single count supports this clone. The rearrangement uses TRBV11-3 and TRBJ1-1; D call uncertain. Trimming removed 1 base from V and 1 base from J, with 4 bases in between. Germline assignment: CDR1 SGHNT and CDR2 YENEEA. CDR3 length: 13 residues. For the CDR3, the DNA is TGTGCCAGCAGCTTAGGACCGAACACTGAAGCTTTCTTT. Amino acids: CASSLGPNTEAFF.

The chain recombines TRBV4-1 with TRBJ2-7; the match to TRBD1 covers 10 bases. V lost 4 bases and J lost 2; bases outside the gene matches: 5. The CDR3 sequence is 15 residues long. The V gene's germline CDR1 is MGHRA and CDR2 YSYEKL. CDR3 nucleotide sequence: TGCGCCAGCAGCCCGCTGGGGACAGGGGCCTACGAGCAGTACTTC. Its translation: CASSPLGTGAYEQYF.

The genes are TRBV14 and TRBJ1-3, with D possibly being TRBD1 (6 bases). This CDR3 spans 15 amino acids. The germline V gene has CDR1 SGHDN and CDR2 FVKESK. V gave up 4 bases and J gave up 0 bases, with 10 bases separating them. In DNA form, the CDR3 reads TGTGCCAGCAGCCGTAACAGGGCCTCTGGAAACACCATATATTTT. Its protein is CASSRNRASGNTIYF.

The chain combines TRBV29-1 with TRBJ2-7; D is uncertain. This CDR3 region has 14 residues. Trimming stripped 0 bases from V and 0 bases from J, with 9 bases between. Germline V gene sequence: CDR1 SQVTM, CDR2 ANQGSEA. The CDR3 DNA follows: TGCAGCGTTGAAGATCGGACGGCCTCCTACGAGCAGTACTTC. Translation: CSVEDRTASYEQYF.

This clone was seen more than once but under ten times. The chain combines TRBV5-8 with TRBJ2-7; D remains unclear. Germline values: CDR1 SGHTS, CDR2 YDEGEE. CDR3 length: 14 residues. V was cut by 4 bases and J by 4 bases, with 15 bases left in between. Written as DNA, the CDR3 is TGTGCCAGCAGCGTCCTACTACCCGGGTACGAGCAGTACTTC. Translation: CASSVLLPGYEQYF.

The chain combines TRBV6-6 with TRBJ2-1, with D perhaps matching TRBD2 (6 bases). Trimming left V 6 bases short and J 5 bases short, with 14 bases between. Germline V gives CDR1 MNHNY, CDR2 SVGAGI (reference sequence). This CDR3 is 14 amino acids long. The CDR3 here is CASREGPRHNEQFF. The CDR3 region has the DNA TGTGCCAGCAGGGAGGGACCTCGCCACAATGAGCAGTTCTTC.

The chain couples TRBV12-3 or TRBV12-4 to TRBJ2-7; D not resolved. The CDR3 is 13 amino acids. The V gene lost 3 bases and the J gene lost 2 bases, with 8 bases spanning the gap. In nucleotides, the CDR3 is TGTGCCAGCAGTTTCGGGCGGACCTACGAGCAGTACTTC. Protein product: CASSFGRTYEQYF.